One and the same sample provided the 19 T cell receptor beta chains below, sequenced in a study of blood T cell repertoires in COVID-19 (dated by TCRdb to the early 2020s). Receptors were amplified or captured by the immunoSEQ multiplex PCR assay. TCRdb re-hosts the immuneACCESS table, in-frame sequences only. Its copies lack some clones; in the studies checked, an unresolved V gene accounts for under half of them, and the cause for the rest is not known. Across this sample there are 300,000 to 500,000 clones, with roughly 88% seen only once. The ten largest make up approximately 0.96% of the sample. Sequencing was done on a sample of PBMCs or T cells enriched from blood (not recorded which). The receptors stem from a woman aged 25 to 39 with acute COVID-19.

This clone was seen just once. The rearrangement joins TRBV27 to TRBJ2-5, with D tentatively TRBD1 (6 bases). Germline V gene data show CDR1 as MNHEY and CDR2 as SMNVEV (reference sequence). CDR3 length equals 15 residues. Trimming cost V 3 bases and J 1 base, with 12 bases left between them. CDR3 loop: CASSFRDTFQETQYF. The CDR3 region has the DNA TGTGCCAGCAGTTTCCGGGACACTTTCCAAGAGACCCAGTACTTC.

The V gene is TRBV19, the J gene TRBJ2-5; a weak D match, TRBD2 (5 bases). V was shortened by 1 base and J by 1 base, with 10 bases between the two germline ends. CDR1 LNHDA and CDR2 SQIVND come from the germline V gene (reference sequence). The CDR3 runs to 15 residues. CDR3 DNA sequence: TGTGCCAGTAGTATAGTGGGAGCGCTCCAAGAGACCCAGTACTTC. Encoded protein: CASSIVGALQETQYF.

The rearrangement links TRBV6-2 or TRBV6-3 to TRBJ2-7; TRBD2 agrees at 7 bases. Germline V CDR1 and CDR2: MNHEY, SVGEGT. The CDR3 covers 19 residues. V lost 2 bases to trimming and J lost 2 bases; unmatched junction nucleotides: 18. CDR3 region: CASSYPETRKTSYTYEQYF. As DNA, the CDR3 is TGTGCCAGCAGTTACCCAGAGACAAGGAAGACTAGCTACACCTACGAGCAGTACTTC.

This chain links TRBV5-1 with TRBJ1-5; maybe TRBD1 (5 bases). V shed 5 bases and J shed 6 bases, with 15 bases lying between them. The germline CDR1 and CDR2 sequences are SGHRS and YFSETQ. This CDR3 is 14 amino acids long. The CDR3 DNA reads as TGCGCCAGCAGTACTGACGGGGGTAGTCAGCCCCAGCATTTT. It translates to CASSTDGGSQPQHF.

The rearrangement uses TRBV5-1 and TRBJ2-2, with D tentatively TRBD1 (5 bases). Germline lookup yields CDR1 SGHRS and CDR2 YFSETQ. The CDR3 has 14 amino acids. V shed 3 bases and J shed 3 bases, with 9 bases lying between them. The CDR3 protein is CASSSQGYTGELFF. CDR3 bases: TGCGCCAGCAGCTCTCAGGGATACACCGGGGAGCTGTTTTTT.

This sequence joins TRBV3-1 (or the pseudogene TRBV3-2) and TRBJ2-2, with 7 bases that match TRBD2. Germline V gene sequence: CDR1 LGHDT, CDR2 YNNKEL (reference sequence). The CDR3 has 15 amino acids. V gave up 4 bases and J gave up 5 bases; unmatched junction bases: 7. CDR3 amino acids: CASSPWEGWTGELFF. The CDR3 nucleotides are TGTGCCAGCAGCCCCTGGGAGGGATGGACCGGGGAGCTGTTTTTT.

V gene TRBV7-9 combines with J gene TRBJ1-4; no firm D call. V dropped 5 bases and J dropped 3 bases, with 7 bases sitting between them. Germline V gives CDR1 SEHNR, CDR2 FQNEAQ (reference sequence). The CDR3 is 13 amino acids. The DNA of the CDR3 is TGTGCCAGCAGCCTCTCCCCTAATGAAAAACTGTTTTTT. Its protein is CASSLSPNEKLFF.

The chain is built from TRBV4-2 and TRBJ1-5; D might be TRBD1 (6 bases). The CDR3 covers 15 residues. Between the trimmed V and J ends, which lost 1 base and 3 bases, there was a span of 10 bases. The germline CDR1 and CDR2 sequences are LGHNA and YNFKEQ. The CDR3 sequence: CASSQVSGANQPQHF. CDR3 bases: TGTGCCAGCAGCCAAGTGTCAGGGGCCAATCAGCCCCAGCATTTT.

The chain couples TRBV27 to TRBJ2-1, with TRBD2 matching 11 bases. V lost 2 bases, J lost 9 bases, and 0 bases stayed unmatched. Germline V gene data show CDR1 as MNHEY and CDR2 as SMNVEV (reference sequence). The CDR3 covers 13 residues. The CDR3 DNA reads TGTGCCAGCAGTTTAACTAGCGGGGGTGAGCAGTTCTTC. Amino acids: CASSLTSGGEQFF.

The chain recombines TRBV24-1 with TRBJ2-3, with 8 bases lining up with TRBD1. The CDR3 is made up of 13 amino acids. With 9 bases clipped from V and 10 bases from J, the junction kept 11 bases outside the gene matches. CDR1 is KGHDR, CDR2 SFDVKD, per germline. CDR3 in DNA: TGTGCCACCGACAGGGGACCGAACTTACCGCAGTATTTT. Translated: CATDRGPNLPQYF.

This chain connects TRBV9 to TRBJ1-1; D not resolved. The CDR3 totals 14 residues. V lost 3 bases to trimming and J lost 1 base, with 10 bases between them. Germline loops: CDR1 SGDLS, CDR2 YYNGEE. CDR3 amino acids: CASSASGRNTEAFF. The CDR3, as DNA: TGTGCCAGCAGCGCCTCCGGGAGGAACACTGAAGCTTTCTTT.

The chain's CDR3 is CASSTRSGGGGEQFF. The CDR3 region has the DNA TGTGCCAGCAGCACCCGCAGCGGGGGGGGTGGTGAGCAGTTCTTC. The J gene is TRBJ2-1, the V gene TRBV9; 10 positions agree with TRBD2. This CDR3 is 15 amino acids long. J was trimmed by 9 bases and V by 4 bases; bases with no gene match: 10. Germline V gene lookup returns CDR1 SGDLS and CDR2 YYNGEE.

The chain recombines TRBV3-1 (or the pseudogene TRBV3-2) with TRBJ2-1, with D perhaps matching TRBD2 (5 bases). The CDR3 extends over 15 amino acids. Germline assignment: CDR1 LGHDT and CDR2 YNNKEL (reference sequence). Trimming removed 6 bases from V and 7 bases from J, with 19 bases in between. Here the CDR3 DNA reads TGTGCCAGCAGGCTTATGGGCGGCGGGCGGAATGAGCAGTTCTTC. This encodes CASRLMGGGRNEQFF.

This clone appeared a few times. The chain employs TRBV13 and TRBJ2-7, with TRBD2 matching 8 bases. The CDR3 runs to 16 residues. Germline loops: CDR1 PRHDT, CDR2 FYEKMQ (reference sequence). V lost 5 bases and J lost 2; bases outside the gene matches: 11. The CDR3 loop reads CASSLTLAETPYEQYF. The CDR3 coding sequence is TGTGCCAGCAGCCTTACACTAGCGGAGACACCCTACGAGCAGTACTTC.

This rearrangement joins TRBV5-3 to TRBJ2-7, with TRBD1 identical over 7 bases. TRBV5-3 is an ORF, with its function uncertain. The trim removed 3 bases at V and 3 bases at J, leaving 9 bases unmatched. This CDR3 region has 15 residues. CDR3 loop: CARSCTTGLVYEQYF. The CDR3 DNA sequence: TGTGCCAGAAGCTGCACGACAGGGCTGGTCTACGAGCAGTACTTC.

The chain couples TRBV20-1 to TRBJ1-2; the D gene is possibly TRBD1 (5 bases). This CDR3 contains 11 residues. The V end was cut by 3 bases, the J end by 4 bases, with 6 bases between. The germline gives CDR1 DFQATT, CDR2 SNEGSKA (reference sequence). Here the CDR3 reads CSASRVYGYTF. CDR3 DNA: TGCAGTGCTAGCAGGGTCTATGGCTACACCTTC.

The chain links TRBV3-1 (or the pseudogene TRBV3-2) to TRBJ1-4; TRBD1 matches 8 bases. Germline CDR1 and CDR2: LGHDT and YNNKEL (reference sequence). There are 15 residues in the CDR3. Trimming at V came to 1 base and at J to 7 bases, leaving 5 bases not matched to a gene. The CDR3 protein is CASSQGTGSIEKLFF. CDR3 in DNA: TGTGCCAGCAGCCAAGGGACAGGGTCAATTGAAAAACTGTTTTTT.

The J gene is TRBJ2-7, the V gene TRBV12-5; TRBD2 might be the D (5 bases). Germline V gives CDR1 LGHNT, CDR2 FRNRAP. The length of the CDR3 is 12 residues. The V and J ends lost 6 bases and 0 bases respectively, with 6 bases between them. CDR3 amino acids: CASGRDSYEQYF. CDR3 DNA: TGTGCTAGTGGACGGGACTCCTACGAGCAGTACTTC.

DNA for the CDR3: TGTGCCATCAGTGGCGGGACTAGCGGGGCCTGGGAGCAGTACTTC. Translated: CAISGGTSGAWEQYF. This chain links TRBV10-3 with TRBJ2-7, with TRBD2 matching 13 bases. CDR3 size: 15 residues. Looked up from germline, CDR1 is ENHRY and CDR2 is SYGVKD. The V segment lost 4 bases and the J segment 7 bases; nucleotides outside the gene matches: 7.